This section outlines one T cell receptor beta chain sequence together with its context. In the study's own analysis: Quantification of nucleated cells was approximated via reference gene primer amplification. The data were produced by immunoSEQ multiplex PCR, yet TCRdb's version contains in-frame clones alone and is incomplete. V, J and clone size were drawn from that table, and D and trimming were deduced from the DNA. Found here are 350,000 or so clones, more than 70% of them singletons; the top ten hold 10%. The data were taken from a study of blood T cell repertoires in COVID-19. Study as a whole: Specimens from acute and convalescent COVID-19 originated in the United States, Italy and Spain. Sources were T cells, B-cell-depleted T cells, or PBMCs; the material itself was cDNA or gDNA.

The CDR3 spans 14 residues. The V end lost 4 bases, the J end lost 2 bases, and 10 bases lay between the germline ends. Germline assignment: CDR1 SNHLY and CDR2 FYNNEI. This TCR was sampled from a woman aged 25 to 39 with COVID-19, enrolled during active disease. The genes are TRBV2 and TRBJ2-3; D not resolved. Sequencing was done on a sample of peripheral blood. The CDR3 DNA is TGTGCCAGCAGTGGGGCTCTTTTCACAGATACGCAGTATTTT. Its translation is CASSGALFTDTQYF.